This entry concerns a single T cell receptor beta chain. The antigen is not known. The source material, RNA transcripts, was used to amplify TCR beta CDR3 regions. In the first-round RT-PCR of the TCR CDR3, the HTBI primer set was used. TCRdb processed the multiplex PCR reads anew with MiXCR; each CDR3 protein has one entry. The table records approximately 430,000 distinct CDR3 sequences, 15% to 17% of them present only once. Recently diagnosed hyperthyroidism of less than 2 months' duration affected patients aged 18 to 65. Source material for PBMCs was more than 7.5 ml fresh peripheral blood. The sample originates from a study of T cells in Graves' hyperthyroidism and ophthalmopathy. Findings and limits, study-wide: Before onset, by a median of approximately 6.2 months, the model predicted ophthalmopathy. Researchers found most expanded thyroid clonotypes above 0.001 in blood as well.

The CDR3 has 14 amino acids. Germline CDR1 is LNHDA and CDR2 is SQIVND (reference sequence). V shed 3 bases and J shed 2 bases, with 11 bases lying between them. Sequencing was performed on blood. The sequence was obtained from a woman between 18 and 29 years old with Graves' hyperthyroidism. This chain links TRBV19 with TRBJ2-7; D might be TRBD1 or TRBD2, each matching 5 bases. As DNA, the CDR3 is TGTGCCAGTAGTATTCGTTTGGGACCCTACGAGCAGTACTTC. It codes for CASSIRLGPYEQYF.